A single sample gave rise to the 9 T cell receptor beta chains below, sequenced in a study of blood T cells in healthy people across ages. A second about 7 to 11 cycle PCR used barcoded and J-beta primers. TCRdb independently ran MiXCR on the 5' RACE reads; one entry per CDR3 protein. The table shows hundreds of thousands of distinct CDR3 sequences, with over 45% occurring only once. Sequencing was done on a sample of blood. Source of these receptors: a man in his fifties or sixties in good health.

The chain links TRBV20-1 to TRBJ2-7; 11 nucleotides agree with TRBD2. Trimming removed 3 bases from V and 5 bases from J; junction bases left unmatched: 12. The germline V gene has CDR1 DFQATT and CDR2 SNEGSKA (reference sequence). The CDR3 totals 16 residues. CDR3 nucleotide sequence: TGCAGTGCTAGTCTTAGCGGGAGGGCCCTCTTTCACGAGCAGTACTTC. This sequence encodes CSASLSGRALFHEQYF.

The genes are TRBV29-1 and TRBJ2-4, with 8 bases fitting TRBD2. Judging by the DNA end, TRBJ2-7 fits better; the J call may be wrong. The CDR3 is 13 residues long. Per the germline V gene, CDR1 is SQVTM and CDR2 is ANQGSEA. The CDR3 region is CSVGGTSFYEQYF. The CDR3 DNA reads TGCAGCGTTGGTGGGACTAGTTTTTACGAGCAGTACTTC.

This clonotype was detected a few times. CDR3 region: CASSALWTNGETQYF. The CDR3 DNA reads as TGTGCCAGCAGTGCTCTATGGACAAACGGGGAGACCCAGTACTTC. J is TRBJ2-5 and V is TRBV6-1; TRBD1 is a possible D gene (5 bases). This CDR3 has 15 residues. The V gene lost 4 bases and the J gene lost 5 bases, with 17 bases spanning the gap. From germline, CDR1 is MNHNS and CDR2 SASEGT.

Comment on this clonotype: A junction boundary mismatches the germline segment, possibly from a read error. The chain has TRBV15 and TRBJ2-3; TRBD2 aligns across 14 bases. Germline assignment: CDR1 LNHNV and CDR2 YYDKDF (reference sequence). The CDR3 totals 14 residues. CDR3 DNA sequence: TGTGCTACCAGACTAGCGGGAGGGCCGGGTACGCAGTATTTT. Translation gives CATRLAGGPGTQYF. Variable domain in full (rest from reference TRBV15 and TRBJ2-3): DAMVIQNPRYQVTQFGKPVTLSCSQTLNHNVMYWYQQKSSQAPKLLFHYYDKDFNNEADTPDNFQSRRPNTSFCFLDIRSPGLGDTAMYLCATRLAGGPGTQYFGPGTRLTVL.

Comments on this clonotype: At one of its ends the junction is not consistent with the germline gene, which may arise from a read error. The chain uses TRBV6-2 or TRBV6-3 and TRBJ1-1; 7 nucleotides align to TRBD1. The CDR3 loop spans 14 amino acids. Germline V CDR1 and CDR2: MNHEY, SVGEGT. The CDR3 DNA follows: TGTGCCGGCAGAAGACAGGGAATGAGCACTGAAGCTTTCTTT. As protein: CAGRRQGMSTEAFF.

About this clonotype itself: A much larger clone is a single base away; this may be a read error. The chain recombines TRBV6-2 or TRBV6-3 with TRBJ2-5; unclear D gene. The J call is doubtful: the DNA matches TRBJ2-7 better. Germline values: CDR1 MNHEY, CDR2 SVGEGT. This CDR3 comprises 12 residues. The CDR3 DNA reads TGTGCCAGCAGTTACGGGAACTCCGAGCAGTACTTC. Translating it yields CASSYGNSEQYF.

The J gene is TRBJ1-1, the V gene TRBV20-1; tentatively, D is TRBD1 (6 bases). The V gene lost 5 bases and the J gene lost 9 bases, with 19 bases spanning the gap. The germline V gene encodes CDR1 DFQATT and CDR2 SNEGSKA (reference sequence). CDR3 size: 13 residues. The CDR3: CSAPYYGTTKAFF. In DNA form, the CDR3 reads TGCAGTGCTCCCTACTACGGGACAACTAAAGCTTTCTTT.

The rearrangement joins TRBV29-1 to TRBJ2-4; the D gene is possibly TRBD1 (5 bases). Germline values: CDR1 SQVTM, CDR2 ANQGSEA. CDR3 length equals 11 residues. Trimming removed 4 bases from V and 13 bases from J, with 14 bases in between. The CDR3 DNA sequence: TGCAGCGTTGTACAGGTCCACGGGCAGTACTTC. Amino acids: CSVVQVHGQYF.

As concerns this clonotype: Possible read error: a much larger clone is one base away. The rearrangement links TRBV6-2 or TRBV6-3 to TRBJ2-1; 10 bases are shared with TRBD2. Germline-derived CDR1 and CDR2 are MNHEY and SVGEGT. This CDR3 has 18 residues. V shed 1 base, J shed 3 bases, and the junction held 9 bases outside the gene matches. CDR3 residues: CASSYWASGGVDYNEQFF. In DNA form, the CDR3 reads TGTGCCAGCAGTTACTGGGCTAGCGGGGGCGTTGACTACAATGAGCAGTTCTTC.